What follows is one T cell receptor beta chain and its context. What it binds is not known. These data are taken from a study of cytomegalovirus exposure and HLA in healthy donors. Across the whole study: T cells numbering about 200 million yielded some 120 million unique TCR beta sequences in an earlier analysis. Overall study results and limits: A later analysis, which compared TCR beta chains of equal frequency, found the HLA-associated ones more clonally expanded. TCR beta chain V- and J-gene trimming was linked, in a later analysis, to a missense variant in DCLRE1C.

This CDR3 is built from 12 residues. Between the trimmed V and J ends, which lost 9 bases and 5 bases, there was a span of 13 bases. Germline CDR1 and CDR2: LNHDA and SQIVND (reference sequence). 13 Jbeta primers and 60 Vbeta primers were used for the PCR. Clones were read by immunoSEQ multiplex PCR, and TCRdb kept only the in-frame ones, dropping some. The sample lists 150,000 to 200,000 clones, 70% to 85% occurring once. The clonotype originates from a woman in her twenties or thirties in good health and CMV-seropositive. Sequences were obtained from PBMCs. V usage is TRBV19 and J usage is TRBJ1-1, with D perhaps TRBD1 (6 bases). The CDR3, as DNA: TGTGCCAGCAACAGGGTCGGGACTGAAGCTTTCTTT. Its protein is CASNRVGTEAFF.